This T cell receptor (beta chain) was documented in a study of regulatory T cells in long-lasting Graves disease (dated by TCRdb to about 2021). In the study overall: In the newly diagnosed Graves' disease group, patients had been taking antithyroid drugs for less than 3 months. TCR sequencing covered 13 persistent and around 20 newly diagnosed Graves' disease patients, about 35 samples in total. The study was registered as a clinical trial and conducted in China. Peripheral blood TCR sequencing and RNA sequencing compared persistent Graves' disease patients with newly diagnosed Graves' disease patients.

The time point label, as the study defines it: newly diagnosed GD, antithyroid drugs for less than 3 months. RNA was extracted from PBMCs in TRIzol for both TCR sequencing and RNA sequencing. Graves' disease was diagnosed according to American Thyroid Association guidelines. The patients came from an endocrinology department in Xi'an, China. From each patient, 7.5 to 10 milliliters of peripheral blood was collected into an EDTA anticoagulant tube. Ficoll Paque Plus density gradient separation was used to isolate PBMCs, and no further T cell sorting was performed. RNA quality was checked with an Agilent 2100 Bioanalyzer and agarose gel, and concentration with a NanoDrop 2000. Libraries came from multiplex PCR. The data were produced on an Illumina HiSeq 4000. CDR3 regions were amplified by Arm-PCR with iRepertoire HTBI primers to construct TCR beta libraries. Gel purification was performed on PCR products prior to sequencing. Turning to the authors' computational methods: A total of 62 TRBV and 14 TRBJ segments were identified across samples and were used for gene usage analysis of CDR3 amino acid clonotypes. COPE and FqMerger were used to merge the filtered high-quality paired reads into contigs. BLAST was used to align contigs to IMGT TRBV, TRBD and TRBJ reference genes, with CDR3 defined following IMGT. Any clonotype with a frequency above 0.1% was counted as a highly expanded clone. Repertoire diversity was measured by Shannon entropy, and V-J evenness by the Gini coefficient. Public clonotypes were defined as clonotypes shared by more than one individual. In TCRdb, the public reads were trimmed at Q25 with fastp and aligned with MiXCR, with productive beta chains retained. Rows matching on CDR3 protein sequence are summarized as one entry with the most common DNA and genes. The V and J calls here are based on TCRdb, not the publication. The sample contains around 330,000 distinct CDR3 sequences, over 15% of them found a single time. The ten largest clones add up to roughly 35% of the sample.

Note on this clonotype: Its antigen is not yet known. Per-nucleotide qualities are absent, and no much larger clonotype sits a single base away.

Summary of the overall study and its limitations: As a limitation, the authors acknowledged that the small sample size may reduce accuracy. Peripheral blood alone was examined, since thyroid tissue, which constituted the primary lesion, could not be accessed. Compared with newly diagnosed patients, persistent Graves' disease patients had lower TCR Shannon entropy and fewer highly expanded clones, which suggests clonal expansion. Sequencing and analysis were restricted to the TCR beta chain. More public clonotypes were shared among persistent patients (about 2,800) than among newly diagnosed patients (roughly 1,000).

The sample was peripheral blood mononuclear cells (PBMCs), taken at new diagnosis, from a patient treated with antithyroid drugs. The receptor comes from a female donor with Graves disease.

The DNA is TGTGCCAGCAGGCGGAGGACAGGACGGCTCTCTGGAAACACCATATATTTT. Protein translation: CASRRRTGRLSGNTIYF. The sequence joins TRBV7-2 to TRBJ1-3, with TRBD1 matching 7 junction bases. CDR3 length: 17 amino acids, cysteine to phenylalanine. The sequence is cut down to CDR3 DNA, 51 bases in frame from base 1. The V end gives up 6 bases and the J end 0 bases, leaving 11 bases in the junction not matched to a gene. As encoded in the germline V gene, CDR1 is SGHTA while CDR2 is FQGNSA.